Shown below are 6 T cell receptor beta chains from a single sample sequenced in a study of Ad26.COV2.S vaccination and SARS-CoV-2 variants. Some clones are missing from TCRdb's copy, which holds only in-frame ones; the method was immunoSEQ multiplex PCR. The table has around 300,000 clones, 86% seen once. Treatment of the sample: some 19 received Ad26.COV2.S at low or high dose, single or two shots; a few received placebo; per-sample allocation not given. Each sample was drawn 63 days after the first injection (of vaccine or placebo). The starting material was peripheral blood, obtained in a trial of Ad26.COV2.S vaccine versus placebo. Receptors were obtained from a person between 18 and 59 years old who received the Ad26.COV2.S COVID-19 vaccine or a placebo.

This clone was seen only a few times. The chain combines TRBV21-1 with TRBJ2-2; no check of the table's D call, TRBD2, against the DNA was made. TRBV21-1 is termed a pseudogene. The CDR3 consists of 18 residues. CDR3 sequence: CASSKGLAGGRRTGELFF. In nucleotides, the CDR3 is TGTGCCAGCAGCAAAGGACTAGCGGGAGGGCGGCGCACCGGGGAGCTGTTTTTT.

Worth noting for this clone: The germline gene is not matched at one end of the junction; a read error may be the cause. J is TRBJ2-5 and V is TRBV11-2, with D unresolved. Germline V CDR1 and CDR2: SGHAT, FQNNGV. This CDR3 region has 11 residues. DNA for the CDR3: TGTGCCAGCAGCCTAGAAGAGACCCAGTACTTC. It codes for CASSLEETQYF.

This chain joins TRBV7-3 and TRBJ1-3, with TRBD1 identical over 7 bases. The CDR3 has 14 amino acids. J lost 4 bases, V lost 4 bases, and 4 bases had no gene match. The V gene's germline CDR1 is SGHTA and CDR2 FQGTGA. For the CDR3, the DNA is TGTGCCAGCAGCTCCGGGACAGCGGGAAACACCATATATTTT. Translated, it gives CASSSGTAGNTIYF.

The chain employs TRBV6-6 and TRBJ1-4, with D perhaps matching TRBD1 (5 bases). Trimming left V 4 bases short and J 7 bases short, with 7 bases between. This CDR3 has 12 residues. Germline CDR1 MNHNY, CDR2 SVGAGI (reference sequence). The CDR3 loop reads CASSSQVEKLFF. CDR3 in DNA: TGTGCCAGCAGTTCACAGGTTGAAAAACTGTTTTTT.

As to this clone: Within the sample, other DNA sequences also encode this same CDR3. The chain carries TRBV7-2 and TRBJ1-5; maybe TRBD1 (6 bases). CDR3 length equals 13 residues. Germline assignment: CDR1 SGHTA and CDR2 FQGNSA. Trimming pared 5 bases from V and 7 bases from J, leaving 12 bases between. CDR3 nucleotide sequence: TGTGCCAGCAGCGTACAGGGCTGGCAGCCCCAGCATTTT. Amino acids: CASSVQGWQPQHF.

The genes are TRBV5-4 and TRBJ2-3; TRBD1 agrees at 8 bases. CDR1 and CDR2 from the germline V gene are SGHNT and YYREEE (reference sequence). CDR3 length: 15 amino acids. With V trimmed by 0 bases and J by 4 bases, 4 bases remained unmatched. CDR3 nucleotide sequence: TGTGCCAGCAGCTTGGGCGGGACAGGACCAGATACGCAGTATTTT. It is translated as CASSLGGTGPDTQYF.